Listed below are T cell receptor beta chains from one sample, sequenced in a study of CD4 T cells in relation to SARS-CoV-2 and coronaviruses. These receptors have no identified antigens. Only in-frame clones appear in the TCRdb table, and some are missing; sequencing was by immunoSEQ multiplex PCR. The sample lists approximately 41,000 clones; roughly 84% were seen once. The sequenced sample consisted of naive CD4+ T cells from PBMCs, cultured in vitro. These receptor sequences come from an adult with COVID-19. The CDR3 runs from the conserved cysteine through the conserved F or W. A D gene is named only where the DNA matches it firmly. Clone sizes are given selectively: once, few, many, or a class where the clone is expanded.

D | J | size | V | CDR3 | DNA
. | TRBJ2-5 | . | TRBV5-1 | CASSLAPGRGSRETQYF | TGCGCCAGCAGCTTGGCCCCGGGCAGGGGATCACGAGAGACCCAGTACTTC
TRBD1 | TRBJ1-5 | . | TRBV28 | CASSRQGDGNQPQHF | TGTGCCAGCAGCCGACAGGGGGATGGCAATCAGCCCCAGCATTTT
TRBD1 | TRBJ2-7 | . | TRBV5-4 | CASSLGSGQRGEQYF | TGTGCCAGCAGCTTGGGGTCGGGACAGAGGGGCGAGCAGTACTTC
. | TRBJ2-7 | . | TRBV27 | CASSLRWRPSEQYF | TGTGCCAGCAGTTTAAGGTGGCGTCCGAGCGAGCAGTACTTC
. | TRBJ2-3 | . | TRBV18 | CASSPISTDTQYF | TGTGCCAGCTCACCAATCAGCACAGATACGCAGTATTTT
. | TRBJ2-7 | . | TRBV11-2 | CASRGGPRTSYEQYF | TGTGCCAGCAGAGGAGGTCCGCGTACCTCCTACGAGCAGTACTTC
TRBD2 | TRBJ2-1 | . | TRBV30 | CAWSVTSGVYNEQFF | TGTGCCTGGAGTGTAACTAGCGGGGTTTACAATGAGCAGTTCTTC
. | TRBJ1-5 | . | TRBV3-1/TRBV3-2 | CASSQGDQPQHF | TGTGCCAGCAGCCAAGGGGATCAGCCCCAGCATTTT
TRBD1 | TRBJ2-7 | . | TRBV30 | CAWRTARGSSYEQYF | TGTGCCTGGAGGACGGCCAGGGGGAGCTCCTACGAGCAGTACTTC
. | TRBJ2-3 | once | TRBV18 | CASSQAQLAASTDTQYF | TGTGCCAGCTCACAAGCTCAACTAGCCGCTAGCACAGATACGCAGTATTTT
. | TRBJ2-2 | . | TRBV11-2 | CASSLSPRGELFF | TGTGCCAGCAGCTTAAGTCCACGCGGGGAGCTGTTTTTT
. | TRBJ1-5 | . | TRBV11-2 | CASGTGVNQPQHF | TGTGCCAGCGGAACGGGGGTAAATCAGCCCCAGCATTTT
. | TRBJ1-5 | . | TRBV30 | CAWSLQGPQPQHF | TGTGCCTGGAGCTTACAGGGCCCGCAGCCCCAGCATTTT
. | TRBJ1-5 | . | TRBV5-6 | CASSLLGNQPQHF | TGTGCCAGCAGCTTGTTAGGGAATCAGCCCCAGCATTTT
TRBD1 | TRBJ2-5 | once | TRBV15 | CATSIGTGGFQETQYF | TGTGCCACCAGCATTGGGACAGGTGGTTTTCAAGAGACCCAGTACTTC
. | TRBJ2-2 | . | TRBV18 | CASSPPVGGVAPNTGELFF | TGTGCCAGCTCACCACCGGTTGGGGGAGTCGCGCCGAACACCGGGGAGCTGTTTTTT
. | TRBJ2-7 | . | TRBV28 | CASSLIPDTFRSSYEQYF | TGTGCCAGCAGTTTAATACCTGACACTTTTCGGTCCTCCTACGAGCAGTACTTC
TRBD1 | TRBJ1-2 | . | TRBV18 | CASSPPGGQGRYTF | TGTGCCAGCTCACCACCCGGTGGACAGGGGCGCTACACCTTC
. | TRBJ1-3 | . | TRBV9 | CASSQGRGGNTIYF | TGTGCCAGCAGCCAAGGAAGGGGAGGAAACACCATATATTTT
. | TRBJ2-5 | once | TRBV4-1 | CASSQPRAGWKETQYF | TGCGCCAGCAGCCAGCCCCGAGCAGGGTGGAAAGAGACCCAGTACTTC
. | TRBJ2-1 | . | TRBV9 | CASSVAERGNEQFF | TGTGCCAGCAGCGTAGCAGAACGGGGGAATGAGCAGTTCTTC
TRBD1 | TRBJ2-2 | . | TRBV11-3 | CASSSWGQGNTGELFF | TGTGCCAGCAGCTCCTGGGGACAGGGCAACACCGGGGAGCTGTTTTTT
TRBD2 | TRBJ2-5 | . | TRBV15 | CATSRDKGGTSKETQYF | TGTGCCACCAGCAGAGATAAAGGAGGGACTAGTAAAGAGACCCAGTACTTC
TRBD2 | TRBJ2-1 | . | TRBV28 | CASSLGLAGNNEQFF | TGTGCCAGCAGTTTAGGACTAGCGGGAAATAATGAGCAGTTCTTC
TRBD1 | TRBJ1-5 | . | TRBV3-1/TRBV3-2 | CASSQDTPGQAVDQPQHF | TGTGCCAGCAGCCAAGACACTCCGGGACAGGCAGTGGATCAGCCCCAGCATTTT
TRBD2 | TRBJ2-7 | . | TRBV28 | CASRAPGLANYEQYF | TGTGCCAGCAGAGCCCCGGGACTAGCGAACTACGAGCAGTACTTC
TRBD2 | TRBJ2-7 | . | TRBV18 | CASSPGIAGAYEQYF | TGTGCCAGCTCACCCGGGATAGCGGGGGCCTACGAGCAGTACTTC
. | TRBJ2-2 | . | TRBV7-8 | CAESPRGNTGELFF | TGCGCGGAGAGTCCTAGGGGTAACACCGGGGAGCTGTTTTTT
. | TRBJ1-1 | . | TRBV7-9 | CASSLDGANTEAFF | TGTGCCAGCAGCTTAGATGGAGCGAACACTGAAGCTTTCTTT
. | TRBJ2-1 | . | TRBV5-1 | CASSFFGTASNEQFF | TGCGCCAGCAGCTTTTTCGGGACCGCGTCCAATGAGCAGTTCTTC
. | TRBJ2-1 | once | TRBV9 | CASSARVVQNNEQFF | TGTGCCAGCAGCGCCAGAGTAGTCCAGAACAATGAGCAGTTCTTC
. | TRBJ1-6 | . | TRBV7-9 | CASSLGRDNSPLHF | TGTGCCAGCAGCCTGGGACGGGATAATTCACCCCTCCACTTT
. | TRBJ1-4 | . | TRBV5-6 | CASSLRLGQTTNEKLFF | TGTGCCAGCAGCTTGAGGTTGGGCCAGACAACTAATGAAAAACTGTTTTTT
. | TRBJ2-3 | . | TRBV19 | CASQVLGVDTQYF | TGTGCCAGTCAAGTATTGGGAGTAGATACGCAGTATTTT
TRBD1 | TRBJ1-3 | . | TRBV28 | CASSETGGSGNTIYF | TGTGCCAGCAGTGAAACAGGGGGCTCTGGAAACACCATATATTTT
TRBD2 | TRBJ2-1 | . | TRBV27 | CASNPGLADNEQFF | TGTGCCAGCAACCCGGGACTAGCGGACAATGAGCAGTTCTTC
. | TRBJ2-5 | once | TRBV9 | CASSVGYVEETQYF | TGTGCCAGCAGCGTAGGATATGTCGAAGAGACCCAGTACTTC
. | TRBJ1-5 | . | TRBV28 | CASSPGGFGNQPQHF | TGTGCCAGCAGCCCCGGGGGGTTCGGCAATCAGCCCCAGCATTTT
. | TRBJ2-5 | once | TRBV9 | CASSASSALGETQYF | TGTGCCAGCAGCGCCTCATCGGCCCTCGGGGAGACCCAGTACTTC
. | TRBJ2-1 | . | TRBV5-1 | CASSLTGDSSYNEQFF | TGCGCCAGCAGCCTGACAGGAGATAGCTCCTACAATGAGCAGTTCTTC
. | TRBJ2-7 | . | TRBV7-9 | CASSLGPGVIPYEQYF | TGTGCCAGCAGCTTGGGACCTGGGGTTATCCCCTACGAGCAGTACTTC
. | TRBJ2-3 | . | TRBV9 | CASSVGDTQYF | TGTGCCAGCAGCGTTGGAGATACGCAGTATTTT
TRBD2 | TRBJ2-3 | . | TRBV7-9 | CASSPRLASTDTQYF | TGTGCCAGCAGCCCCCGACTAGCTAGCACAGATACGCAGTATTTT
. | TRBJ1-2 | few | TRBV4-1 | CASSQVPGNYGYTF | TGCGCCAGCAGCCAAGTGCCCGGGAACTATGGCTACACCTTC
. | TRBJ1-2 | . | TRBV25-1 | CASSSAATINYGYTF | TGTGCCAGCAGTTCGGCAGCAACGATCAACTATGGCTACACCTTC
. | TRBJ2-7 | . | TRBV19 | CASNHGNSYEQYF | TGTGCCAGTAATCACGGGAATAGTTACGAGCAGTACTTC
. | TRBJ2-1 | . | TRBV19 | CASSATPGTGRYNEQFF | TGTGCCAGTAGTGCCACCCCCGGGACTGGTAGATACAATGAGCAGTTCTTC